This T cell receptor (beta chain) was captured in a study of cytomegalovirus exposure and HLA in healthy donors. 60 Vbeta and 13 Jbeta primers were used in PCR. Measured with immunoSEQ multiplex PCR; TCRdb has only the in-frame clones, and not every one. The data show about 200,000 clones, around 87% seen once. The CDR3 runs 15 residues. After removal of 4 bases from V and 5 bases from J, the junction contained 2 bases not matched to a gene. Looked up from germline, CDR1 is SEHNR and CDR2 is FQNEAQ (reference sequence). Whole-study findings and limits: Later analysis found that TCR beta chains associated with HLA were more clonally expanded than other, equally common chains. In a later analysis, V- and J-gene trimming of beta chains associated with a DCLRE1C missense variant, replicated independently.

About this clone itself: Its antigen is currently unknown.

Material: PBMCs. This receptor was obtained from a man aged 25-45 years in good health and CMV-seronegative. V is TRBV7-9 and J is TRBJ2-1; 13 nucleotides agree with TRBD2. The CDR3 DNA sequence: TGTGCCAGCAGCTCCGGACTAGCGGGGGACAATGAGCAGTTCTTC. Residues: CASSSGLAGDNEQFF.